This TCR beta chain appears in the sequencing data of a study of blood T cell repertoires in COVID-19. Across the study: The cDNA or gDNA used as material had been derived from T cells, B-cell-depleted T cells, or PBMCs.

V dropped 5 bases and J dropped 5; count of bases not matched to a gene: 14. This CDR3 spans 16 amino acids. Germline V gene data show CDR1 as SGHVS and CDR2 as FNYEAQ. Generated by immunoSEQ multiplex PCR, the TCRdb table keeps only in-frame clones and is missing some. The table records 200,000 to 250,000 clones, approximately 84% of them present only once. The sequence was collected from a woman in her 30s who had recovered from COVID-19. The specimen sequenced was peripheral blood. This chain joins TRBV7-6 and TRBJ2-7; 8 nucleotides line up with TRBD1. This chain's CDR3 is CASSQSGGAIPHEQYF. DNA of the CDR3: TGTGCCAGCAGCCAGTCAGGGGGCGCGATCCCCCACGAGCAGTACTTC.